One sample yielded the 24 T cell receptor beta chains listed below, sequenced in a study of blood T cell repertoires in COVID-19. The method was immunoSEQ multiplex PCR; TCRdb's version includes in-frame clones alone and lacks a portion of them. Seen here are 80,000 to 95,000 clones, roughly 76% observed once, and the top ten hold roughly 4.2%. Sequencing was performed on peripheral blood. These receptor sequences come from a woman in her 50s with acute or convalescent COVID-19.

CDR3 amino acids: CASSQRGLAGQETQYF. The CDR3 coding sequence is TGTGCCAGCAGCCAACGGGGACTAGCGGGGCAAGAGACCCAGTACTTC. The V gene is TRBV7-2, the J gene TRBJ2-5; 13 positions match TRBD2. The CDR3 length is 16 residues. CDR1 and CDR2 (germline): SGHTA, FQGNSA. V trimming: 5 bases; J trimming: 2 bases; junction bases outside the gene matches: 5.

The J gene is TRBJ2-3, the V gene TRBV30; 10 bases line up with TRBD2. Germline V gene lookup returns CDR1 GTSNPN and CDR2 SVGIG (reference sequence). V lost 0 bases, J lost 6 bases, and 6 bases stayed unmatched. CDR3 size: 15 residues. The CDR3 region is CAWSVGLAEGDTQYF. The CDR3 coding sequence is TGTGCCTGGAGTGTTGGACTAGCGGAGGGGGATACGCAGTATTTT.

This chain joins TRBV4-3 and TRBJ2-7; 11 bases align to TRBD2. The CDR3 is 15 residues long. The germline gives CDR1 LGHNA, CDR2 YSLEER. With V trimmed by 0 bases and J by 6 bases, 4 bases remained unmatched. The CDR3 sequence: CASSQDRLAGGEQYF. The CDR3 DNA reads TGCGCCAGCAGCCAAGATCGCCTAGCGGGGGGCGAGCAGTACTTC.

This chain uses TRBV28 with TRBJ1-5; weak D call: TRBD1 (5 bases). V shed 8 bases and J shed 6 bases, with 14 bases lying between them. The CDR3 totals 13 residues. CDR1 is MDHEN and CDR2 is SYDVKM in the germline V gene. The CDR3 sequence: CASHQGLGQPQHF. The DNA for the CDR3 is TGTGCCAGCCACCAGGGTTTAGGTCAGCCCCAGCATTTT.

In this sample, this clone turned up a few times. The chain employs TRBV18 and TRBJ1-6; 7 positions agree with TRBD1. The CDR3 covers 16 residues. V was pared by 1 base and J by 5 bases, with 5 bases of the junction left unmatched. Germline CDR1 reads KGHSH; CDR2 reads LQKENI. The CDR3 nucleotides read TGTGCCAGCTCACCACTACGGGACAGAGATAATTCACCCCTCCACTTT. Translating it yields CASSPLRDRDNSPLHF.

By frequency in the sample, this clone is medium-sized (0.01 to 0.1%). This chain links TRBV6-5 with TRBJ1-2; possibly TRBD1 for D (6 bases). The CDR3 is 15 amino acids. Germline lookup yields CDR1 MNHEY and CDR2 SVGAGI. The V and J ends lost 2 bases and 0 bases respectively, with 10 bases between them. The CDR3 loop is CASSYASGANYGYTF. The CDR3 nucleotides read TGTGCCAGCAGTTACGCATCAGGGGCTAACTATGGCTACACCTTC.

The chain has TRBV28 and TRBJ2-2; D remains unclear. Trimming took off 2 bases at V and 2 bases at J, with 15 bases between the two ends. The CDR3 has 17 amino acids. Germline values: CDR1 MDHEN, CDR2 SYDVKM. The CDR3 sequence: CASSLIWSSINTGELFF. In DNA, the CDR3 is TGTGCCAGCAGTTTAATCTGGTCCAGTATTAACACCGGGGAGCTGTTTTTT.

V and J are TRBV6-6 and TRBJ1-1; D ambiguous. The CDR3 runs 14 residues. Germline V gives CDR1 MNHNY, CDR2 SVGAGI (reference sequence). With 4 bases removed from V and 1 base from J, the gap between germline ends came to 10 bases. This CDR3 reads CASSSDMGNTEAFF. In nucleotides, the CDR3 is TGTGCCAGCAGTTCCGACATGGGGAACACTGAAGCTTTCTTT.

The chain recombines TRBV28 with TRBJ2-7; TRBD1 matches 9 bases. The ends lost 5 bases at V and 1 base at J; junction bases unmatched: 6. Germline-derived CDR1 and CDR2 are MDHEN and SYDVKM. This CDR3 contains 15 residues. The CDR3: CASSPTGQGSYEQYF. The CDR3 DNA reads as TGTGCCAGCAGTCCCACCGGACAGGGGTCCTACGAGCAGTACTTC.

The rearrangement joins TRBV6-6 to TRBJ1-5, with D unclear. Deletions cut 7 bases from V and 11 bases from J, with 18 bases between. This CDR3 contains 13 residues. Per the germline V gene, CDR1 is MNHNY and CDR2 is SVGAGI (reference sequence). The CDR3 loop reads CASTQNPGRAQHF. DNA for the CDR3: TGTGCCAGCACCCAAAATCCGGGAAGAGCCCAGCATTTT.

This sequence joins TRBV18 and TRBJ1-1; 9 bases map to TRBD1. Germline lookup yields CDR1 KGHSH and CDR2 LQKENI. The CDR3 has 12 amino acids. V shed 6 bases and J 10 bases; nucleotides not matched to a gene: 6. The DNA for the CDR3 is TGTGCCAGCTCTGGGACAGGGTCTACAGCTTTCTTT. This codes for CASSGTGSTAFF.

J is TRBJ2-2 and V is TRBV9; TRBD2 agrees at 7 bases. CDR3 length: 14 residues. The trim removed 10 bases at V and 2 bases at J, leaving 8 bases unmatched. The germline CDR1 and CDR2 sequences are SGDLS and YYNGEE. Written as DNA, the CDR3 is TGTGCCTCCCAGGCTAGCGGTAACACCGGGGAGCTGTTTTTT. Translating it yields CASQASGNTGELFF. Supplemented by reference TRBV9 and TRBJ2-2, the full variable domain reads DSGVTQTPKHLITATGQRVTLRCSPRSGDLSVYWYQQSLDQGLQFLIQYYNGEERAKGNILERFSAQQFPDLHSELNLSSLELGDSALYFCASQASGNTGELFFGEGSRLTVL.

About this clone itself: The sample carries other DNA sequences with the same CDR3. The chain employs TRBV9 and TRBJ2-1, with 9 nucleotides matching TRBD1. CDR1 and CDR2 from the germline V gene are SGDLS and YYNGEE. Trimming removed 2 bases from V and 4 bases from J; junction bases left unmatched: 1. The length of the CDR3 is 14 residues. CDR3 DNA: TGTGCCAGCAGCGTGGGACAGGGATACAATGAGCAGTTCTTC. This codes for CASSVGQGYNEQFF.

The genes are TRBV19 and TRBJ1-6, with TRBD1 matching 10 bases. With V trimmed by 5 bases and J by 7 bases, 8 bases remained unmatched. This CDR3 region has 16 residues. Germline CDR1 is LNHDA and CDR2 is SQIVND (reference sequence). This chain's CDR3 is CASSYGTGALNSPLHF. The CDR3 nucleotides read TGTGCCAGTAGTTATGGGACAGGGGCACTGAATTCACCCCTCCACTTT.

The rearrangement joins TRBV5-1 to TRBJ2-1, with TRBD1 matching 10 bases. Germline assignment: CDR1 SGHRS and CDR2 YFSETQ. The ends lost 4 bases at V and 8 bases at J; junction bases unmatched: 9. This CDR3 spans 15 amino acids. CDR3 region: CASSTGQGNFDEQFF. In DNA form, the CDR3 reads TGCGCCAGCAGCACGGGACAGGGGAATTTCGATGAGCAGTTCTTC.

The CDR3 reads CASSQGFRGGLNTEAFF. CDR3 DNA sequence: TGTGCCAGCAGCCAGGGGTTCAGGGGCGGACTGAACACTGAAGCTTTCTTT. J is TRBJ1-1 and V is TRBV3-1 (or the pseudogene TRBV3-2); TRBD1 is a possible D gene (6 bases). The CDR3 totals 17 residues. From germline, CDR1 is LGHDT and CDR2 YNNKEL (reference sequence). With 3 bases removed from V and 0 bases from J, the gap between germline ends came to 17 bases.

This clone was seen just once. V and J are TRBV15 and TRBJ1-5; TRBD1 might be the D (6 bases). V lost 0 bases, J lost 2 bases, and 8 bases lay in between. Germline V CDR1 and CDR2: LNHNV, YYDKDF (reference sequence). CDR3 length: 15 amino acids. The CDR3 sequence is CATSREGAGNQPQHF. CDR3 in DNA: TGTGCCACCAGCAGAGAGGGGGCGGGCAATCAGCCCCAGCATTTT. The full variable domain, with the rest looked up from reference TRBV15 and TRBJ1-5, is DAMVIQNPRYQVTQFGKPVTLSCSQTLNHNVMYWYQQKSSQAPKLLFHYYDKDFNNEADTPDNFQSRRPNTSFCFLDIRSPGLGDTAMYLCATSREGAGNQPQHFGDGTRLSIL.

The chain combines TRBV11-2 with TRBJ1-2, with TRBD1 matching over 8 bases. The CDR3 covers 13 residues. The germline V gene encodes CDR1 SGHAT and CDR2 FQNNGV. J lost 8 bases, V lost 6 bases, and 8 bases had no gene match. CDR3 coding DNA: TGTGCCAGCAGAGGGACAGGAAAAAGCGGCTACACCTTC. It translates to CASRGTGKSGYTF.

The V call is TRBV11-2, the J call TRBJ2-1; D gene uncertain. V was cut by 6 bases and J by 3 bases, with 3 bases left in between. Germline values: CDR1 SGHAT, CDR2 FQNNGV. The CDR3 is 11 amino acids. The CDR3 is CASSYYNEQFF. Here the CDR3 DNA reads TGTGCCAGCAGTTACTACAATGAGCAGTTCTTC.

This clone was observed a single time. The chain links TRBV5-8 to TRBJ1-2; 7 bases map to TRBD1. CDR1 and CDR2 from the germline V gene are SGHTS and YDEGEE. V gave up 4 bases and J gave up 4 bases; unmatched junction bases: 4. CDR3 length equals 13 residues. The DNA for the CDR3 is TGTGCCAGCAGCCACCGGGACAGCTATGGCTACACCTTC. Protein sequence: CASSHRDSYGYTF.

The chain has TRBV2 and TRBJ1-4, with TRBD1 identical over 12 bases. Germline trimming cut 10 bases from V and 7 bases from J; bases unmatched to any gene: 16. This CDR3 is 17 amino acids long. The V gene's germline CDR1 is SNHLY and CDR2 FYNNEI. The CDR3 DNA is TGTGCCACCTCGTACGGGACAGGGGGCCGATTGAGTGAAAAACTGTTTTTT. This codes for CATSYGTGGRLSEKLFF. Based on the CDR3 plus reference TRBV2 and TRBJ1-4, the full variable domain is EPEVTQTPSHQVTQMGQEVILRCVPISNHLYFYWYRQILGQKVEFLVSFYNNEISEKSEIFDDQFSVERPDGSNFTLKIRSTKLEDSAMYFCATSYGTGGRLSEKLFFGSGTQLSVL.

J is TRBJ1-2 and V is TRBV6-5; possible D gene TRBD1, 6 bases. From germline, CDR1 is MNHEY and CDR2 SVGAGI. The CDR3 extends over 13 amino acids. V was clipped by 2 bases and J by 3 bases, with 7 bases between them. The CDR3 spells CASSYDRYYGYTF. For the CDR3, the DNA is TGTGCCAGCAGTTACGACAGGTACTATGGCTACACCTTC.

This sequence joins TRBV7-2 and TRBJ2-7; maybe TRBD1 (6 bases). CDR3 length equals 13 residues. Germline loops: CDR1 SGHTA, CDR2 FQGNSA. Trimming took 5 bases from V and 3 from J, leaving 11 bases between them. In DNA form, the CDR3 reads TGTGCCAGCAGCGGCAGGGGTGGCTACGAGCAGTACTTC. Protein product: CASSGRGGYEQYF.

The V gene is TRBV24-1, the J gene TRBJ2-3; D gene unclear. Germline V gene sequence: CDR1 KGHDR, CDR2 SFDVKD. The CDR3 has 14 residues. With 1 base removed from V and 6 bases from J, the gap between germline ends came to 10 bases. The CDR3 here is CATSDFPNSDTQYF. The DNA of the CDR3 is TGTGCCACCAGTGATTTCCCAAACAGCGATACGCAGTATTTT.